This T cell receptor (beta chain) is from a study of shared clonotypes between healthy human individuals. The CDR3 spans 16 residues. Germline V lookup: CDR1 ENHRY, CDR2 SYGVKD. V trimming: 8 bases; J trimming: 5 bases; junction bases outside the gene matches: 17. The protocol was immunoSEQ multiplex PCR, while the TCRdb copy is restricted to in-frame clones and leaves out a portion. This sample carries around 1.6 million clones, around 98% of them seen once, and the ten largest clones take about 0.42%. The TCR originated in a man younger than 40 in good health. Sample: naive CD4+ T cells sorted from blood. Subset given: CD45RA+ positively selected. This rearrangement joins TRBV10-3 to TRBJ2-7; the match to TRBD1 covers 8 bases. CDR3 in DNA: TGTGCCATCGGGTTGACAGGGGCCATACGGGGGAACGAGCAGTACTTC. Residues: CAIGLTGAIRGNEQYF.